This section outlines one T cell receptor beta chain sequence together with its context. Its specificity is not known. The method was immunoSEQ multiplex PCR; TCRdb's version includes in-frame clones alone and lacks a portion of them. This table holds about 85,000 clones, 92% found once. The patients all showed relapse after autologous stem cell transplantation, while their brentuximab vedotin exposure varied. The record originates from a study of PD-1 blockade in classical Hodgkin lymphoma. As for the study in general: Patients were infused with nivolumab 3 mg/kg every 2 weeks. Study results and caveats: Newly diagnosed patients were reported to start with lower TCR diversity than healthy donors. Whereas CD4+ TCR diversity had risen significantly by C4D1, CD8+ TCR diversity had not.

CDR3 size: 16 residues. CDR1 is SGHRS, CDR2 YFSETQ, per germline. V lost 3 bases and J 5 bases, leaving 20 bases between the germline ends. Sequenced here: peripheral blood mononuclear cells (PBMCs), sampled before the second cycle of nivolumab. The sequence derives from a human donor with classical Hodgkin lymphoma. This chain uses TRBV5-1 with TRBJ2-5; D ambiguous. The CDR3 spells CASSSGPDPRRETQYF. The CDR3, as DNA: TGCGCCAGCAGCTCAGGACCTGACCCACGAAGGGAGACCCAGTACTTC.